A selection of T cell receptor beta chains follows, all from one sample in a study of cytomegalovirus exposure and HLA in healthy donors. The table came from immunoSEQ multiplex PCR; TCRdb's copy has only in-frame clones and leaves some out. Among 170,000 or so clones listed, 80% were seen once. Sequenced input: PBMCs. Source of these receptors: a boy younger than 18 in good health and CMV-seronegative. Both conserved end residues are part of each CDR3. Only some rows state a clone size, as once, few, many or a class for expanded clones.

clone_size: .
j_call: TRBJ1-5
v_call: TRBV5-4
cdr3_aa: CASSLGGARQPQHF

clone_size: .
j_call: TRBJ1-4
v_call: TRBV30
cdr3_aa: CAWSVLWVQGGEKLFF

clone_size: .
j_call: TRBJ1-3
v_call: TRBV10-2
cdr3_aa: CASRAGGSGNTIYF

clone_size: .
j_call: TRBJ1-5
v_call: TRBV29-1
cdr3_aa: CSVAGDLEQPQHF

clone_size: .
j_call: TRBJ1-3
v_call: TRBV7-9
cdr3_aa: CASSSGQISGNTIYF

clone_size: .
j_call: TRBJ2-2
v_call: TRBV4-1
cdr3_aa: CASSQAPPGQGARNTGELFF

clone_size: .
j_call: TRBJ2-2
v_call: TRBV25-1
cdr3_aa: CASSEYGTSGANTGELFF

clone_size: .
j_call: TRBJ1-3
v_call: TRBV11-3
cdr3_aa: CASSSGQGHTIYF

clone_size: .
j_call: TRBJ2-7
v_call: TRBV6-1
cdr3_aa: CASSEAHRGTYEQYF

clone_size: .
j_call: TRBJ2-7
v_call: TRBV19
cdr3_aa: CASSAGHSYEQYF

clone_size: .
j_call: TRBJ2-3
v_call: TRBV7-8
cdr3_aa: CASSLKLAGGLGTDTQYF

clone_size: .
j_call: TRBJ1-1
v_call: TRBV7-2
cdr3_aa: CASSLVGTGVWGTEAFF

clone_size: once
j_call: TRBJ2-7
v_call: TRBV5-1
cdr3_aa: CASSLASQSYEQYF

clone_size: .
j_call: TRBJ2-3
v_call: TRBV5-1
cdr3_aa: CASSVGLAVTDTQYF

clone_size: few
j_call: TRBJ2-2
v_call: TRBV9
cdr3_aa: CASTRATPGELFF

clone_size: .
j_call: TRBJ1-6
v_call: TRBV6-6
cdr3_aa: CASSYSDRADSPLHF

clone_size: .
j_call: TRBJ2-7
v_call: TRBV29-1
cdr3_aa: CSVEEGNSYYEQYF

clone_size: few
j_call: TRBJ2-1
v_call: TRBV6-1
cdr3_aa: CASIAGGQFEQFF

clone_size: .
j_call: TRBJ2-7
v_call: TRBV7-9
cdr3_aa: CSSSLVWAGGPNEQYF

clone_size: .
j_call: TRBJ1-2
v_call: TRBV29-1
cdr3_aa: CSVDWGLDNYGYTF

clone_size: .
j_call: TRBJ1-3
v_call: TRBV19
cdr3_aa: CASSIGAADTIYF

clone_size: .
j_call: TRBJ2-6
v_call: TRBV19
cdr3_aa: CASSTQVPGANVLTF

clone_size: .
j_call: TRBJ1-1
v_call: TRBV13
cdr3_aa: CASSFRDRVNTEAFF

clone_size: .
j_call: TRBJ2-5
v_call: TRBV2
cdr3_aa: CASSETVAQYF

clone_size: few
j_call: TRBJ1-2
v_call: TRBV27
cdr3_aa: CASSPLDRPSYTF

clone_size: .
j_call: TRBJ1-2
v_call: TRBV2
cdr3_aa: CASTDLEGYTF

clone_size: .
j_call: TRBJ1-1
v_call: TRBV7-9
cdr3_aa: CASSKRGTEAFF

clone_size: few
j_call: TRBJ2-3
v_call: TRBV7-9
cdr3_aa: CASSSPAGQGARRDTQYF

clone_size: few
j_call: TRBJ1-1
v_call: TRBV11-3
cdr3_aa: CASSSLGQEAFF

clone_size: .
j_call: TRBJ2-3
v_call: TRBV30
cdr3_aa: CAWEPGQRDTQYF

clone_size: .
j_call: TRBJ1-1
v_call: TRBV6-5
cdr3_aa: CASSLSQGRAFF

clone_size: .
j_call: TRBJ2-2
v_call: TRBV6-1
cdr3_aa: CASSGRQGFASTGELFF

clone_size: .
j_call: TRBJ1-1
v_call: TRBV29-1
cdr3_aa: CSVVFGDYTEAFF

clone_size: once
j_call: TRBJ2-2
v_call: TRBV9
cdr3_aa: CASSVSGGTGELFF

clone_size: .
j_call: TRBJ1-5
v_call: TRBV10-2
cdr3_aa: CASSYSNQPQHF

clone_size: .
j_call: TRBJ1-4
v_call: TRBV5-6
cdr3_aa: CASSLSLGAEKLFF

clone_size: few
j_call: TRBJ2-3
v_call: TRBV4-1
cdr3_aa: CASSQVGPNTQYF

clone_size: .
j_call: TRBJ1-1
v_call: TRBV11-2
cdr3_aa: CASSLKTGQLNTEAFF

clone_size: few
j_call: TRBJ2-7
v_call: TRBV7-2
cdr3_aa: CASSSYPLGGEEQYF

clone_size: few
j_call: TRBJ1-3
v_call: TRBV6-1
cdr3_aa: CASPSSGNTIYF

clone_size: .
j_call: TRBJ2-1
v_call: TRBV7-2
cdr3_aa: CASSSRNEQFF

clone_size: .
j_call: TRBJ2-7
v_call: TRBV10-3
cdr3_aa: CAISDEGQRFDHEQYF

clone_size: .
j_call: TRBJ2-6
v_call: TRBV6-1
cdr3_aa: CASSDGSGANVLTF

clone_size: .
j_call: TRBJ1-5
v_call: TRBV9
cdr3_aa: CASSPTGGGQPQHF

clone_size: .
j_call: TRBJ2-5
v_call: TRBV2
cdr3_aa: CASKGTEQETQYF

clone_size: .
j_call: TRBJ2-1
v_call: TRBV5-1
cdr3_aa: CASSLEDRVSDEQFF

clone_size: .
j_call: TRBJ1-4
v_call: TRBV10-2
cdr3_aa: CASSTTGAGEKLFF

clone_size: .
j_call: TRBJ1-2
v_call: TRBV5-1
cdr3_aa: CASSHRQGARSHGYTF

clone_size: .
j_call: TRBJ2-3
v_call: TRBV9
cdr3_aa: CASSVELAETQYF

clone_size: .
j_call: TRBJ2-1
v_call: TRBV27
cdr3_aa: CASHIEGGFLVNEQFF

clone_size: few
j_call: TRBJ1-2
v_call: TRBV7-9
cdr3_aa: CASSREELYGYTF

clone_size: .
j_call: TRBJ2-3
v_call: TRBV5-1
cdr3_aa: CASSLAGQGTDTQYF

clone_size: once
j_call: TRBJ2-7
v_call: TRBV6-5
cdr3_aa: CASSYSARGGEQYF

clone_size: .
j_call: TRBJ2-1
v_call: TRBV7-8
cdr3_aa: CASSSTGAIYNEQFF